This entry describes one TCR beta chain. The sample belongs to a study of OX40 agonist ivuxolimab in advanced cancers. The CDR3 contains 13 residues. CDR1 and CDR2 (germline): MNHEY, SVGAGI. Trimming cost V 8 bases and J 4 bases; bases outside gene matches: 8. Here immunoSEQ multiplex PCR was the method, and the copy in TCRdb shows in-frame clones only, minus some. Found here are about 27,000 clones, about four fifths of them singletons; the top ten hold 32%. The sample consisted of CD4+ or CD8+ T cells sorted from blood, taken in a trial of the OX40 agonist ivuxolimab. The TCR originated in an adult with an advanced solid tumor such as melanoma, head and neck, liver or kidney cancer. This rearrangement joins TRBV6-5 to TRBJ2-7, with 7 positions matching TRBD2. The CDR3 coding sequence is TGTGCCAGCGGTATTTTCGGGGGGTACGAGCAGTACTTC. Its protein is CASGIFGGYEQYF.